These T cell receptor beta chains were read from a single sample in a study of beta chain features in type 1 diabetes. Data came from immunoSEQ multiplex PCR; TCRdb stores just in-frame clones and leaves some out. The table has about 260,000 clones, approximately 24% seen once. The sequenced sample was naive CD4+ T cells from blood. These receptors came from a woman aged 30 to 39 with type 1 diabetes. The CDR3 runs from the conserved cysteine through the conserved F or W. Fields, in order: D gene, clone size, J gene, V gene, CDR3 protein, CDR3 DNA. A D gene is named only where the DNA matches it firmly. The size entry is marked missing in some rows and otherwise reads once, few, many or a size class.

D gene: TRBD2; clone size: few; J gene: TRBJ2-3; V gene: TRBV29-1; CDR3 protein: CSANGLAGPTDTQYF; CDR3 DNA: TGCAGCGCCAACGGACTAGCGGGACCCACAGATACGCAGTATTTT
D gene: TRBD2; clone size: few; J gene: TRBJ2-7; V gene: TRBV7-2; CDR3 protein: CASGSGRYEQYF; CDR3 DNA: TGTGCCAGCGGTAGCGGGAGGTACGAGCAGTACTTC
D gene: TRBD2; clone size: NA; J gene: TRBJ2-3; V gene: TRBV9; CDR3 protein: CASSLTSMSDTQYF; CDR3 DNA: TGTGCCAGCAGCCTGACTAGCATGTCAGATACGCAGTATTTT
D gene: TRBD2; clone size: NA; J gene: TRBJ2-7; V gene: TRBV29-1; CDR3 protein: CSGKTSGIGEQYF; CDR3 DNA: TGCAGCGGGAAGACTAGCGGGATTGGAGAGCAGTACTTC
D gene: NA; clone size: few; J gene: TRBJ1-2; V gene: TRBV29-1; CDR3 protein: CSVAGAYGYTF; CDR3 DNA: TGCAGCGTTGCAGGGGCTTATGGCTACACCTTC
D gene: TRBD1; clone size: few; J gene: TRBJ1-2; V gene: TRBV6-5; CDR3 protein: CASRDGQGSDGYTF; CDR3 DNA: TGTGCCAGCAGGGACGGACAGGGTTCAGATGGCTACACCTTC
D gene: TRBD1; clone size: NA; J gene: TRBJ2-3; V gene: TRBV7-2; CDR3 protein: CASSLQPRGDTQYF; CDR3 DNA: TGTGCCAGCAGCTTACAACCCAGGGGGGATACGCAGTATTTT
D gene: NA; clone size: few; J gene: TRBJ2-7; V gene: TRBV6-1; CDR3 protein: CASKWREDTYEQYF; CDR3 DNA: TGTGCCAGCAAATGGCGGGAAGACACCTACGAGCAGTACTTC
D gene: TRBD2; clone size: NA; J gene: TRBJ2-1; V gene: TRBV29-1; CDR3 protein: CSVGGRMIQNEQFF; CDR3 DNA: TGCAGCGTTGGCGGGAGAATGATACAGAATGAGCAGTTCTTC
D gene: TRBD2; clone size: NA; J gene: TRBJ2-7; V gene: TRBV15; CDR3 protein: CATRRGTSGSYEQYF; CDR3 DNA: TGTGCCACCAGGCGCGGGACTAGCGGTTCATACGAGCAGTACTTC
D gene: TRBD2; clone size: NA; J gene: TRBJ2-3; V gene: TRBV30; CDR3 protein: CASTSGSGDTQYF; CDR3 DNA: TGTGCCTCGACTAGCGGGAGCGGGGATACGCAGTATTTT
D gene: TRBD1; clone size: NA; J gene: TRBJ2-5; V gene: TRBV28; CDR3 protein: CASSSGQGYRETQYF; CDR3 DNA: TGTGCCAGCAGTTCGGGACAGGGGTATCGAGAGACCCAGTACTTC
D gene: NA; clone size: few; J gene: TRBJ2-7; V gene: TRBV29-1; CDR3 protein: CSAKEGRDEQYF; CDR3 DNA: TGCAGCGCCAAGGAGGGAAGGGACGAGCAGTACTTC
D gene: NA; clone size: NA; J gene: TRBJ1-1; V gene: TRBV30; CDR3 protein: CAWEVLGTEAFF; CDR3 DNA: TGTGCCTGGGAGGTTCTCGGCACTGAAGCTTTCTTT
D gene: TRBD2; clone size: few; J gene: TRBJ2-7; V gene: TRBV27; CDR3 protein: CASSSFPPSGNKYEQYF; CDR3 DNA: TGTGCCAGCAGTTCCTTTCCGCCTAGCGGGAATAAATACGAGCAGTACTTC
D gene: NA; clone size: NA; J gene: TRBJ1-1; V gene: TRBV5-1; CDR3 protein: CASSLASGYNTEAFF; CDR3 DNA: TGCGCCAGCAGCTTGGCCTCCGGGTACAACACTGAAGCTTTCTTT
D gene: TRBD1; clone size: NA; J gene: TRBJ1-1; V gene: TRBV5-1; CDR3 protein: CASSPLGTGVNTEAFF; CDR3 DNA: TGCGCCAGCAGCCCGTTGGGTACAGGGGTGAACACTGAAGCTTTCTTT
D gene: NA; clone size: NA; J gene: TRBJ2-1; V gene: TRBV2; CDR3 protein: CAGQVNEQFF; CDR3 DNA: TGTGCCGGTCAGGTAAATGAGCAGTTCTTC
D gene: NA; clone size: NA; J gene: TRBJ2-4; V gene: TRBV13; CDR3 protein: CASSSRRGKNIQYF; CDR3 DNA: TGTGCCAGCAGCTCCCGTCGGGGCAAAAACATTCAGTACTTC
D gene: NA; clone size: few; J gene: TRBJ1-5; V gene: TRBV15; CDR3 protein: CATSRVAGGPNQPQHF; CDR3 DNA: TGTGCCACCAGTAGGGTCGCGGGGGGTCCCAATCAGCCCCAGCATTTT
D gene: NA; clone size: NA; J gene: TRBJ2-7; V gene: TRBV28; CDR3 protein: CASSFIGGRRYF; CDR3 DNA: TGTGCCAGCAGTTTTATAGGGGGACGTCGGTACTTC
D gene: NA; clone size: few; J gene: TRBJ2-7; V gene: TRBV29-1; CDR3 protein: CSVEKMSRAGGYEQYF; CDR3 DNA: TGCAGCGTTGAAAAGATGTCTCGGGCAGGGGGGTACGAGCAGTACTTC
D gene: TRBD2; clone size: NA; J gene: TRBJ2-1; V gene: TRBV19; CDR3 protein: CASRGPGLVSGEQFF; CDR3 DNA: TGTGCCAGTAGGGGGCCGGGACTAGTCAGTGGTGAGCAGTTCTTC
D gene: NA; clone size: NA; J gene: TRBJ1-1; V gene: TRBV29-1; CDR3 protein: CSATLQGVGTEAFF; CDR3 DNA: TGCAGCGCTACCCTACAGGGTGTGGGAACTGAAGCTTTCTTT
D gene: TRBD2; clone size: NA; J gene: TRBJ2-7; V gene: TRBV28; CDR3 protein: CASSLWRAGGIYEQYF; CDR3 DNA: TGTGCCAGCAGTTTATGGCGAGCGGGAGGTATCTACGAGCAGTACTTC
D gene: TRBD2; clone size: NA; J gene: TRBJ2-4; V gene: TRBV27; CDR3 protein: CASSSQWREGLTKNIQYF; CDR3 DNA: TGTGCCAGCAGTTCACAGTGGCGGGAGGGCCTGACCAAAAACATTCAGTACTTC
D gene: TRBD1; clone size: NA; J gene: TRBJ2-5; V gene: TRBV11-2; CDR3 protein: CASSFSGGRGEETQYF; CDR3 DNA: TGTGCCAGCAGCTTCTCAGGGGGAAGGGGCGAAGAGACCCAGTACTTC
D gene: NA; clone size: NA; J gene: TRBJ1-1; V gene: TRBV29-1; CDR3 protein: CSVYGLRGTEAFF; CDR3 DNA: TGCAGCGTGTATGGACTGCGGGGCACTGAAGCTTTCTTT
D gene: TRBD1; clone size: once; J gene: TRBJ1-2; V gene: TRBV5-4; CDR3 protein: CASSARDRENGYTF; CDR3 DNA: TGTGCCAGCAGCGCCCGTGACAGGGAAAATGGCTACACCTTC
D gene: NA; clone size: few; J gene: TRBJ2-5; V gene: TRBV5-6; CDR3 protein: CASRSPDKGTQETQYF; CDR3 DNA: TGTGCCAGCAGGTCGCCGGACAAAGGGACTCAAGAGACCCAGTACTTC
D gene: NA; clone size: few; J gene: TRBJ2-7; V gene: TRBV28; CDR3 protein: CASSLVGQDSYEQYF; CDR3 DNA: TGTGCCAGCAGTTTAGTGGGGCAAGATTCCTACGAGCAGTACTTC
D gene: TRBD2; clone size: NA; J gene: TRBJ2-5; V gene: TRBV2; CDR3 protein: CASSPWTSQGETQYF; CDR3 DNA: TGTGCCAGCAGCCCATGGACTAGTCAAGGAGAGACCCAGTACTTC
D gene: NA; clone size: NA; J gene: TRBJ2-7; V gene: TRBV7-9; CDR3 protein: CASSQDTAEQYF; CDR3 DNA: TGTGCCAGCAGCCAAGACACTGCCGAGCAGTACTTC
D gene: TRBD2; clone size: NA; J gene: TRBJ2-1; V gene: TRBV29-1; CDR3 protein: CSTSGRASNEQFF; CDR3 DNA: TGCAGCACCAGCGGGAGGGCCTCTAATGAGCAGTTCTTC
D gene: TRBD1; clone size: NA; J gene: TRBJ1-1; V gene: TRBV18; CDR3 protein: CASSPQSLQGRNTEAFF; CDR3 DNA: TGTGCCAGCTCACCGCAGTCTCTACAGGGGCGAAACACTGAAGCTTTCTTT
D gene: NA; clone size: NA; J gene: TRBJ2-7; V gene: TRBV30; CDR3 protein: CAWNGGIAYEQYF; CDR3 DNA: TGTGCCTGGAACGGCGGGATCGCCTACGAGCAGTACTTC
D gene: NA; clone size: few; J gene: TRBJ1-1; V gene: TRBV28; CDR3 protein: CASPSPDMTNTEAFF; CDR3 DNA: TGTGCCAGCCCCTCCCCCGACATGACGAACACTGAAGCTTTCTTT
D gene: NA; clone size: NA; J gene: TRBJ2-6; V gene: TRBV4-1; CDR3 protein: CASSFFDRDFSGANVLTF; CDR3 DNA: TGCGCCAGCAGCTTTTTCGACAGGGACTTCTCTGGGGCCAACGTCCTGACTTTC
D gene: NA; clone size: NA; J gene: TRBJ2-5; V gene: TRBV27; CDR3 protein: CASSSTGSLGRQYF; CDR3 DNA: TGTGCCAGCAGTTCCACCGGGTCCTTGGGTCGACAGTACTTC
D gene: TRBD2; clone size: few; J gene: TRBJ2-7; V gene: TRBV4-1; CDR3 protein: CASSHPSGTITKQYF; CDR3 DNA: TGCGCCAGCAGCCACCCTAGCGGAACAATCACCAAGCAGTACTTC
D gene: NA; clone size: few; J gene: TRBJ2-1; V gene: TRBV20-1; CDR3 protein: CSASDNEQFF; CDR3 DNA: TGCAGTGCTAGCGACAATGAGCAGTTCTTC
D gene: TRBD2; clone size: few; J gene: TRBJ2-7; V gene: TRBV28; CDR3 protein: CASNSGGYEQYF; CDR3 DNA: TGTGCCTCAAATAGCGGGGGCTACGAGCAGTACTTC
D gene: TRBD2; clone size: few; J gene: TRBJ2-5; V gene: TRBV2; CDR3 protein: CASSERLAGEETQYF; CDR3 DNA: TGTGCCAGCAGTGAAAGACTAGCGGGAGAAGAGACCCAGTACTTC
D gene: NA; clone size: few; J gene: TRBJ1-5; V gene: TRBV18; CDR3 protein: CASSPQGINQPQHF; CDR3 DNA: TGTGCCAGCTCACCACAGGGGATCAATCAGCCCCAGCATTTT
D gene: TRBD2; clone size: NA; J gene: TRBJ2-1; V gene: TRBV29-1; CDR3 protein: CSVMGLADNNEQFF; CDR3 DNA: TGCAGCGTGATGGGACTAGCGGACAACAATGAGCAGTTCTTC
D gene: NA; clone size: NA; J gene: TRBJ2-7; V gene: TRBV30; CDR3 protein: CAWSVGVVYEQYF; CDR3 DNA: TGTGCCTGGAGTGTAGGAGTGGTCTACGAGCAGTACTTC
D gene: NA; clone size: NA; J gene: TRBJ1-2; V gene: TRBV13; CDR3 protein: CASSLGRGSLSAGNYGYTF; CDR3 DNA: TGTGCCAGCAGCTTAGGCCGAGGGTCCCTTTCGGCCGGCAACTATGGCTACACCTTC
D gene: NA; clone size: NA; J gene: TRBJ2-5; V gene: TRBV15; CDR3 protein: CATSGSWETQYF; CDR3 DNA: TGTGCCACCTCCGGGAGCTGGGAGACCCAGTACTTC
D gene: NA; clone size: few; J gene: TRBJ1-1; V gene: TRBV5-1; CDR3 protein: CASSETPAGVTEAFF; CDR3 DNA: TGCGCCAGCAGCGAAACTCCGGCAGGGGTTACTGAAGCTTTCTTT
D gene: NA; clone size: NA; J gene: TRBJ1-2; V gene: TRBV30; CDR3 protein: CAWSVKGRDGGYTF; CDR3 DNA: TGTGCCTGGAGTGTAAAAGGGAGGGACGGTGGCTACACCTTC